The present entry profiles one T cell receptor beta chain with its context. Sequenced by immunoSEQ multiplex PCR; TCRdb stores in-frame clones only, minus some. The sample contains 250,000 to 300,000 clones, 80% to 90% of which appear only once. Germline CDR1 is SGHRS and CDR2 is YFSETQ. This CDR3 is built from 16 residues. V gave up 4 bases and J gave up 5 bases, with 19 bases separating them. The sample belongs to a study of cytomegalovirus exposure and HLA in healthy donors. Sequences were obtained from PBMCs. This TCR came from a woman aged 18-29 years in good health and CMV-seronegative. The chain carries TRBV5-1 and TRBJ2-1; no clear D gene. CDR3 DNA: TGCGCCAGCAGCCCAAACCCCGGTACGCTCCACAATGAGCAGTTCTTC. Amino acids: CASSPNPGTLHNEQFF.